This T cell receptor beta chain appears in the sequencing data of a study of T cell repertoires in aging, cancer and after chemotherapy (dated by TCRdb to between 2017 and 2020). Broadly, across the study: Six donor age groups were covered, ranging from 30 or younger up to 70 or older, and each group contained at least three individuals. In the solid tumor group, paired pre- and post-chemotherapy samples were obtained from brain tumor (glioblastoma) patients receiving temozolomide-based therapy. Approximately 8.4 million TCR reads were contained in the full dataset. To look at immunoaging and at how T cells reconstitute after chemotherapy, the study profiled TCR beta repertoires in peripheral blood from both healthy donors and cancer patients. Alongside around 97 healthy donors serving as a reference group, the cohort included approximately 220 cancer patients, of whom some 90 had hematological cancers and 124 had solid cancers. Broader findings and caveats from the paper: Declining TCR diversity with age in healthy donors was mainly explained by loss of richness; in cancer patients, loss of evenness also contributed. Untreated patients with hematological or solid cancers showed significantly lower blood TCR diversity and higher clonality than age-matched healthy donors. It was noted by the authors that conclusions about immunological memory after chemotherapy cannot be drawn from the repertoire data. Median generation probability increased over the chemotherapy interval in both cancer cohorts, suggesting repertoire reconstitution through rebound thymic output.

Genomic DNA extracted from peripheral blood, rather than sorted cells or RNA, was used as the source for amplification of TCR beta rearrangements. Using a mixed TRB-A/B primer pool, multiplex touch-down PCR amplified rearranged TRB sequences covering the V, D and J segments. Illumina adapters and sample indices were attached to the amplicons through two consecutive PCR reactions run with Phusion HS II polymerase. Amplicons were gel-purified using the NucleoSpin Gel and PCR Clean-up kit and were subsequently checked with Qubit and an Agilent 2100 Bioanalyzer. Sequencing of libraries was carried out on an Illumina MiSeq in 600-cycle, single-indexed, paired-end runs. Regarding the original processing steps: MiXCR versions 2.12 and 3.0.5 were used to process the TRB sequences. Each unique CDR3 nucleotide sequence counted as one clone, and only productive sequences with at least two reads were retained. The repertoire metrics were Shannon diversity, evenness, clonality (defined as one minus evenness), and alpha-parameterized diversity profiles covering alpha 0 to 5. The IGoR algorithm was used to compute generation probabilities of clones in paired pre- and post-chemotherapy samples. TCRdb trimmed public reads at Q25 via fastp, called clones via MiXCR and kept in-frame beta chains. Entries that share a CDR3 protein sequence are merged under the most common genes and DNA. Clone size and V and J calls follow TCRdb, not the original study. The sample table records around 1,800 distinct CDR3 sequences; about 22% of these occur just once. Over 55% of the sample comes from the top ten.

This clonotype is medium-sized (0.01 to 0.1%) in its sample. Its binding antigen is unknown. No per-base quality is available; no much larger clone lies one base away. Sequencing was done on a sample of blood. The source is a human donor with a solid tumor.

The nucleotides read TGTGCCAGTAGAGGGCAGGGATTTGGGGCCAACGTCCTGACTTTC. Its protein reads: CASRGQGFGANVLTF. The chain couples TRBV19 to TRBJ2-6; TRBD1 could be the D gene, as 5 bases match. The germline V gene (reference sequence) yields LNHDA for CDR1 and SQIVND for CDR2. V was cut back by 6 bases and J by 3 bases, leaving a gap of 12 bases between them. Measured from the cysteine to the phenylalanine, the CDR3 is 15 residues long. The CDR3 DNA has 45 bases and is translated from base 1.